Described below is a single TCR beta chain sequence and its context. V was trimmed by 5 bases and J by 0 bases, leaving 14 bases between them. Germline V CDR1 and CDR2: LNHNV, YYDKDF (reference sequence). The length of the CDR3 is 16 residues. This sample was taken from a study of blood T cell repertoires in COVID-19. TCRdb keeps only in-frame clones here, not all; method: immunoSEQ multiplex PCR. The sample lists about 240,000 clones; about four fifths were seen once. The sequence was collected from a woman older than 75 with COVID-19, enrolled during active disease. Sequencing was performed on peripheral blood. This chain joins TRBV15 and TRBJ1-3; D may be TRBD1 (6 bases). In DNA form, the CDR3 reads TGTGCCACCAGCTGGCCAGGGGAAGGCTCTGGAAACACCATATATTTT. Its protein product is CATSWPGEGSGNTIYF.